The 26 T cell receptor beta chains reported below all come from one sample, sequenced in a study of T cells after yellow fever vaccination. One entry per CDR3 protein, called by TCRdb with MiXCR from the 5' RACE reads. The data hold about 630,000 distinct CDR3 sequences, with around 12% observed a single time. Sample: PBMCs, taken on the day of the yellow fever booster vaccination. Receptors originate from a man between 25 and 39 years old who received the YFV17D yellow fever vaccine.

The chain is built from TRBV5-1 and TRBJ2-1, with D maybe TRBD1 (5 bases). CDR1 is SGHRS, CDR2 YFSETQ, per germline. Trimming removed 7 bases from V and 7 bases from J, with 15 bases in between. The CDR3 sequence is 13 residues long. Here the CDR3 DNA reads TGCGCCAGCGCAATTCAGGGTGTAAATGAGCAGTTCTTC. The encoded protein is CASAIQGVNEQFF.

This clonotype was seen a few times. The rearrangement links TRBV5-5 to TRBJ2-1, with D possibly being TRBD2 (5 bases). The germline V gene encodes CDR1 SGHKS and CDR2 YYEKEE (reference sequence). V was trimmed by 4 bases and J by 9 bases, leaving 17 bases between them. The CDR3 has 14 amino acids. The CDR3 DNA reads as TGTGCCAGCAGCCATCGTTTCGTGGGGAGTGAGCAGTTCTTC. Encoded protein: CASSHRFVGSEQFF.

V gene TRBV12-3 or TRBV12-4 combines with J gene TRBJ1-1; 12 bases match TRBD1. There are 14 residues in the CDR3. With V trimmed by 5 bases and J by 7 bases, 5 bases remained unmatched. CDR3 residues: CASSPGQGAGEAFF. In DNA form, the CDR3 reads TGTGCCAGCAGTCCGGGACAGGGGGCCGGTGAAGCTTTCTTT.

The rearrangement uses TRBV7-7 and TRBJ2-7, with 7 bases matching TRBD2. CDR1 is SSHAT, CDR2 FNYEAQ, per germline (reference sequence). Unmatched junction bases numbered 3, after V lost 1 base and J lost 6 bases. The CDR3 is 13 residues long. In nucleotides, the CDR3 is TGTGCCAGCAGCTTAGAGCGGGGTCTCGAGCAGTACTTC. The encoded protein is CASSLERGLEQYF.

This clonotype has at least ten counts. The rearrangement links TRBV20-1 to TRBJ2-5; 11 positions match TRBD2. With V trimmed by 2 bases and J by 4 bases, 6 bases remained unmatched. CDR3 length: 15 amino acids. The germline gives CDR1 DFQATT, CDR2 SNEGSKA (reference sequence). In DNA form, the CDR3 reads TGCAGTGCTAGATCACTAGCGGGAGTCGCAGAGACCCAGTACTTC. Translation: CSARSLAGVAETQYF.

V gene TRBV7-2 combines with J gene TRBJ2-1, with 7 bases that match TRBD1. The germline CDR1 and CDR2 sequences are SGHTA and FQGNSA. The CDR3 has 12 residues. Trimming removed 5 bases from V and 7 bases from J; junction bases left unmatched: 2. This CDR3 reads CASSPTGNEQFF. CDR3 nucleotides: TGTGCCAGCAGCCCGACAGGGAATGAGCAGTTCTTC. Full variable domain (remainder filled in from reference TRBV7-2 and TRBJ2-1): GAGVSQSPSNKVTEKGKDVELRCDPISGHTALYWYRQSLGQGLEFLIYFQGNSAPDKSGLPSDRFSAERTGGSVSTLTIQRTQQEDSAVYLCASSPTGNEQFFGPGTRLTVL.

This clonotype came up a few times. The junction departs from germline at one end; a sequencing error may be responsible. The gene calls are TRBV5-1 and TRBJ1-6; TRBD1 is a possible D gene (5 bases). Looked up from germline, CDR1 is SGHRS and CDR2 is YFSETQ. This CDR3 spans 9 amino acids. In DNA, the CDR3 is TGCGCCAGGTGGGGGAGCCCATTCTTT. Its translation is CARWGSPFF.

Only a few counts were recorded for this clonotype. V gene TRBV18 combines with J gene TRBJ2-1; D is ambiguous. This CDR3 region has 14 residues. CDR1 and CDR2 from the germline V gene are KGHSH and LQKENI. V gave up 3 bases and J gave up 0 bases, with 6 bases separating them. The CDR3 DNA is TGTGCCAGCTCACCGGTACGCTCCTACAATGAGCAGTTCTTC. This sequence encodes CASSPVRSYNEQFF.

CDR3 sequence reads: CASSPEAGTDTQYF. DNA of the CDR3: TGCGCCAGCAGCCCGGAGGCGGGCACAGATACGCAGTATTTT. V is TRBV5-1 and J is TRBJ2-3, with a possible D match to TRBD2 (5 bases). CDR1 and CDR2 from the germline V gene are SGHRS and YFSETQ. Deletions cut 4 bases from V and 1 base from J, with 10 bases between. CDR3 length: 14 amino acids. Together with reference TRBV5-1 and TRBJ2-3, the CDR3 gives the full variable domain: KAGVTQTPRYLIKTRGQQVTLSCSPISGHRSVSWYQQTPGQGLQFLFEYFSETQRNKGNFPGRFSGRQFSNSRSEMNVSTLELGDSALYLCASSPEAGTDTQYFGPGTRLTVL.

This clonotype was recorded at least ten times. The genes are TRBV3-1 and TRBJ2-1; 8 bases match TRBD2. This CDR3 spans 15 amino acids. Germline-derived CDR1 and CDR2 are LGHDT and YNNKEL (reference sequence). The V and J ends lost 3 bases and 4 bases, in that order; junction bases with no gene match: 5. CDR3 nucleotide sequence: TGTGCCAGCAGCCAGAGCGGGGGAGGATACAATGAGCAGTTCTTC. Amino acid sequence: CASSQSGGGYNEQFF.

This clonotype showed up just a few times. The J gene is TRBJ2-7, the V gene TRBV6-6; D remains unclear. V was pared by 0 bases and J by 6 bases, with 9 bases between. The germline V gene encodes CDR1 MNHNY and CDR2 SVGAGI (reference sequence). This CDR3 is 13 amino acids long. The CDR3 nucleotides are TGTGCCAGCAGTTACTCGACGGAGAGCGAGCAGTACTTC. Amino acid sequence: CASSYSTESEQYF.

The chain recombines TRBV29-1 with TRBJ1-2, with unresolved D. CDR3 length equals 12 residues. CDR1 is SQVTM and CDR2 is ANQGSEA in the germline V gene. Trimming removed 4 bases at V and 4 bases at J, with 10 bases between. The CDR3 DNA sequence: TGCAGCGTTGTAGTTCCTCCCTATGGCTACACCTTC. Its translation: CSVVVPPYGYTF.

In this sample, this clonotype turned up many times. This chain links TRBV6-5 with TRBJ2-1; 10 bases line up with TRBD2. The trim removed 8 bases at V and 6 bases at J, leaving 1 base unmatched. Germline CDR1 MNHEY, CDR2 SVGAGI. The CDR3 loop spans 12 amino acids. The CDR3 DNA sequence: TGTGCCAGCGCTAGCGGGAGCAATGAGCAGTTCTTC. Its protein product is CASASGSNEQFF.

A few counts support this clonotype. The V call is TRBV6-2 or TRBV6-3, the J call TRBJ2-2, with D maybe TRBD1 (5 bases). This CDR3 contains 15 residues. Per the germline V gene, CDR1 is MNHEY and CDR2 is SVGEGT. Trimming took 2 bases from V and 6 from J, leaving 13 bases between them. The CDR3 is CASSYDPRASGELFF. CDR3 DNA sequence: TGTGCCAGCAGTTACGATCCCAGGGCTTCCGGGGAGCTGTTTTTT.

The chain recombines TRBV6-5 with TRBJ2-2; tentative D call: TRBD2 (5 bases). This CDR3 comprises 15 residues. V lost 6 bases and J 0 bases, leaving 11 bases between the germline ends. Per germline, CDR1 MNHEY and CDR2 SVGAGI. CDR3 amino acids: CASSLPGSNTGELFF. The CDR3, as DNA: TGTGCCAGCAGCCTCCCGGGATCGAACACCGGGGAGCTGTTTTTT.

This clonotype was seen only a few times. The chain has TRBV6-1 and TRBJ1-2; no clear D. Germline V gives CDR1 MNHNS, CDR2 SASEGT. Trimming cost V 5 bases and J 0 bases, with 13 bases left between them. The CDR3 has 15 residues. CDR3 DNA sequence: TGTGCCAGCAGTCTGAGCTCGACGGCTAACTATGGCTACACCTTC. Protein: CASSLSSTANYGYTF.

V is TRBV9 and J is TRBJ1-1; maybe TRBD1 (6 bases). The germline V and J ends were trimmed by 3 bases and 4 bases, with 19 bases remaining between them. Germline CDR1 reads SGDLS; CDR2 reads YYNGEE. The CDR3 length is 16 residues. The CDR3 protein is CASSAGTTGFGTEAFF. Written as DNA, the CDR3 is TGTGCCAGCAGCGCGGGCACCACAGGGTTTGGCACTGAAGCTTTCTTT.

This clonotype was found a few times. The chain couples TRBV9 to TRBJ1-4; 8 bases fit TRBD1. The germline gives CDR1 SGDLS, CDR2 YYNGEE. CDR3 length: 16 amino acids. V was clipped by 2 bases and J by 3 bases; unmatched bases: 6. As DNA, the CDR3 is TGTGCCAGCAGCGTGGGCAGGGGGCTGGCTAATGAAAAACTGTTTTTT. As protein: CASSVGRGLANEKLFF.

This clonotype has more than one count but fewer than ten. V gene TRBV29-1 combines with J gene TRBJ2-7; D remains unclear. The CDR3 sequence is 13 residues long. Germline V lookup: CDR1 SQVTM, CDR2 ANQGSEA. Trimming left V 1 base short and J 0 bases short, with 7 bases between. The CDR3 nucleotides are TGCAGCGTTGAAGGCGACGTCTCCTACGAGCAGTACTTC. Its translation: CSVEGDVSYEQYF.

This chain links TRBV27 with TRBJ2-7; 13 nucleotides match TRBD2. V trimming: 6 bases; J trimming: 0 bases; junction bases outside the gene matches: 5. CDR3 length: 16 residues. Germline-derived CDR1 and CDR2 are MNHEY and SMNVEV (reference sequence). This CDR3 is CASSKLAGGTSYEQYF. For the CDR3, the DNA is TGTGCCAGCAGCAAACTAGCGGGAGGGACCTCCTACGAGCAGTACTTC.

The chain uses TRBV4-1 and TRBJ2-7, with D possibly matching TRBD1 (5 bases). V lost 1 base and J lost 2, with 15 bases in between. Germline values: CDR1 MGHRA, CDR2 YSYEKL. CDR3 length equals 16 residues. CDR3 DNA: TGCGCCAGCAGCCAAGGCCACCTAGGGGATCCCTACGAGCAGTACTTC. Translation gives CASSQGHLGDPYEQYF.

The V and J genes are TRBV9 and TRBJ1-4; tentatively, D is TRBD1 (6 bases). The CDR3 has 15 residues. Deletions cut 2 bases from V and 4 bases from J, with 12 bases between. Germline lookup yields CDR1 SGDLS and CDR2 YYNGEE. The CDR3: CASSVEDRSNEKLFF. As DNA, the CDR3 is TGTGCCAGCAGCGTGGAGGACAGAAGTAATGAAAAACTGTTTTTT.

This sequence joins TRBV2 and TRBJ2-5; the D is unclear. This CDR3 has 13 residues. Germline V lookup: CDR1 SNHLY, CDR2 FYNNEI. Trimming stripped 6 bases from V and 2 bases from J, with 10 bases between. CDR3: CASRWTIQETQYF. The CDR3 nucleotides read TGTGCCAGCAGATGGACCATACAAGAGACCCAGTACTTC.

This clonotype was counted only a few times. J is TRBJ2-7 and V is TRBV6-5; the D gene is possibly TRBD1 (5 bases). Germline V gene sequence: CDR1 MNHEY, CDR2 SVGAGI. Trimming shortened V by 2 bases and J by 4 bases, and 12 bases separated the two germline ends. The CDR3 runs to 14 residues. In DNA form, the CDR3 reads TGTGCCAGCAGTTACGGGGCCGAGACTTACGAGCAGTACTTC. This translates into CASSYGAETYEQYF.

This clonotype was seen a handful of times. This chain uses TRBV7-9 with TRBJ1-1; D remains ambiguous. Trimming removed 4 bases at V and 3 bases at J, with 9 bases between. The CDR3 sequence is 13 residues long. Per germline, CDR1 SEHNR and CDR2 FQNEAQ (reference sequence). CDR3 bases: TGTGCCAGCAGCTATAACTGGGACACTGAAGCTTTCTTT. It codes for CASSYNWDTEAFF.

The V call is TRBV9, the J call TRBJ2-7; 7 nucleotides line up with TRBD1. The CDR3 is 16 amino acids. J gave up 0 bases and V 4 bases, and 10 bases lay outside the gene matches. The germline V gene encodes CDR1 SGDLS and CDR2 YYNGEE. The chain's CDR3 is CASSSSAGTVSYEQYF. DNA of the CDR3: TGTGCCAGCAGCTCTTCAGCCGGGACAGTCTCCTACGAGCAGTACTTC.